Listed below are T cell receptor beta chains from one sample, sequenced in a study of shared clonotypes between healthy human individuals. TCRdb's table, derived via immunoSEQ multiplex PCR, lists solely in-frame clones and lacks some. The sample yields about 800,000 clones, around 96% seen once. The material sequenced was naive CD8+ T cells sorted from blood. The receptors originated from a man aged 25 to 40 in good health. CDR3s include the opening cysteine and the closing phenylalanine or tryptophan. The order of the fields is J gene, D gene, V gene, clone size, CDR3 DNA, CDR3 protein. The D gene is left open where the match is weak. Size is omitted from some rows. Given values are once, few, many or a class for expanded clones.

J gene: TRBJ1-1; D gene: .; V gene: TRBV2; clone size: once; CDR3 DNA: TGTGCCAGCTGGGCCGGAGCTGAAGCTTTCTTT; CDR3 protein: CASWAGAEAFF
J gene: TRBJ1-4; D gene: TRBD1; V gene: TRBV2; clone size: .; CDR3 DNA: TGTGCCATCCGGACAGGGCTTAATGAAAAACTGTTTTTT; CDR3 protein: CAIRTGLNEKLFF
J gene: TRBJ2-7; D gene: .; V gene: TRBV25-1; clone size: .; CDR3 DNA: TGTGCCAGCAGTGAATCTTCGGCCCAGAATTCCTACGAGCAGTACTTC; CDR3 protein: CASSESSAQNSYEQYF
J gene: TRBJ2-1; D gene: TRBD2; V gene: TRBV7-9; clone size: .; CDR3 DNA: TGTGCCAGCAGCTTAGCGACTAGCGGGTCCTCTTACAATGAGCAGTTCTTC; CDR3 protein: CASSLATSGSSYNEQFF
J gene: TRBJ2-7; D gene: TRBD1; V gene: TRBV29-1; clone size: .; CDR3 DNA: TGCAGCGTTGATACGGACAGGGGTTACGAGCAGTACTTC; CDR3 protein: CSVDTDRGYEQYF
J gene: TRBJ2-5; D gene: TRBD1; V gene: TRBV2; clone size: .; CDR3 DNA: TGTGCCAGCAGTGAAGTAAGGACAGGGCTCGGCCAAGAGACCCAGTACTTC; CDR3 protein: CASSEVRTGLGQETQYF
J gene: TRBJ1-1; D gene: .; V gene: TRBV27; clone size: .; CDR3 DNA: TGTGCCAGCAGTTCCATGAGTGGGTGGACTGAAGCTTTCTTT; CDR3 protein: CASSSMSGWTEAFF
J gene: TRBJ2-7; D gene: .; V gene: TRBV11-2; clone size: .; CDR3 DNA: TGTGCCAGCAGCTTGCCCGGGTTCTTCTCCCACGAGCAGTACTTC; CDR3 protein: CASSLPGFFSHEQYF
J gene: TRBJ2-3; D gene: TRBD2; V gene: TRBV10-3; clone size: once; CDR3 DNA: TGTGCCATCAGTGGACCCACTCTAGCGGGAGGGCACACAGATACGCAGTATTTT; CDR3 protein: CAISGPTLAGGHTDTQYF
J gene: TRBJ2-1; D gene: TRBD1; V gene: TRBV6-6; clone size: once; CDR3 DNA: TGTGCCAGCAGTCGGACAGGCGTCTACAATGAGCAGTTCTTC; CDR3 protein: CASSRTGVYNEQFF
J gene: TRBJ2-7; D gene: .; V gene: TRBV28; clone size: .; CDR3 DNA: TGTGCCAGCAGTCCTCCTACCTCCTACGAGCAGTACTTC; CDR3 protein: CASSPPTSYEQYF